This T cell receptor (beta chain) was captured by sequencing in a study of shared clonotypes between healthy human individuals. Study background: Per donor, CD8 memory used one plate, CD8 naive used two, CD4 memory used three and CD4 naive used three. Regarding the study as a whole: Rarefaction gave evidence that sorted-subset sequencing remained incomplete despite large depth.

Germline CDR1 and CDR2: SGHTS and YDEGEE. The V end lost 6 bases, the J end lost 10 bases, and 14 bases lay between the germline ends. This CDR3 has 13 amino acids. Points on this clone: Its cognate antigen is unknown.

Method: immunoSEQ multiplex PCR; TCRdb's copy keeps in-frame clones and lacks some. The data show some 2.4 million clones, 93% seen once. The chain employs TRBV5-8 and TRBJ1-6, with D hard to call. This TCR was sampled from a man younger than 30 in good health. Some clones in this sample may be carry-over from other donors' samples. The material sequenced was naive CD4+ T cells from PBMCs. Noted subset: CD45RA+ positively selected. The chain's CDR3 is CASTRTAVSPLHF. The CDR3 DNA follows: TGTGCCAGCACCCGAACTGCAGTATCACCCCTCCACTTT.